The clone carrying this T cell receptor (beta chain) was picked up a small number of times. Its antigen is still unknown. Sequencing used immunoSEQ version 4 in survey mode. Profiling relied on immunoSEQ multiplex PCR, and the TCRdb table lists in-frame clones only, not all of them. The repertoire holds 50,000 or so clones, with more than 70% as singletons. The stimulus was lysate of CMV-infected fibroblasts, 8.5 to 10 ug/mL. Memory cells lacking CD40L and CD69 with high CD45RO were sorted. These data come from a study of persistence of HIV-infected CD4 T cells. Across the whole study: CD4+ T cells responding to CMV or HIV-1 Gag were isolated. Median time on suppressive ART was around 8 years. Study-wide results and caveats: CMV- and Gag-responding cells had lower TCRbeta richness than CD3/CD28-responding cells. Degenerate expanded CDR3beta sequences were enriched among CMV- and Gag-responding cells.

Germline CDR1 MGHRA, CDR2 YSYEKL. The length of the CDR3 is 12 residues. The V and J ends lost 1 base and 10 bases respectively, with 10 bases between them. This specimen consisted of CD4+ T cells sorted from PBMCs after approximately 19-hour stimulation, obtained from a patient who received antiretroviral therapy. The receptor's source is an adult man with HIV who was CMV-seropositive. The chain uses TRBV4-1 and TRBJ2-5; D unclear. Written as DNA, the CDR3 is TGCGCCAGCAGCCAAGTAAAGGAAAACCAGTACTTC. Amino acid sequence: CASSQVKENQYF.